This entry lists 29 T cell receptor beta chains sequenced from one sample in a study of OX40 agonist ivuxolimab in advanced cancers. The protocol was immunoSEQ multiplex PCR, while the TCRdb copy is restricted to in-frame clones and leaves out a portion. The table shows roughly 66,000 clones, with approximately 78% occurring only once. The material was CD4+ or CD8+ T cells sorted from blood, obtained in a trial of the OX40 agonist ivuxolimab. All receptors derive from an adult with an advanced solid tumor such as melanoma, head and neck, liver or kidney cancer.

This clone occurred once. CDR3 residues: CASSQDRGNQPQHF. CDR3 nucleotides: TGTGCCAGCAGTCAAGACAGGGGTAATCAGCCCCAGCATTTT. This sequence joins TRBV28 and TRBJ1-5; 8 bases align to TRBD1. J lost 4 bases, V lost 5 bases, and 4 bases had no gene match. The V gene's germline CDR1 is MDHEN and CDR2 SYDVKM. This CDR3 has 14 amino acids.

The chain employs TRBV5-1 and TRBJ2-3; D not resolved. Trimming left V 1 base short and J 2 bases short, with 8 bases between. CDR1 and CDR2 (germline): SGHRS, YFSETQ. The CDR3 runs to 14 residues. This chain's CDR3 is CASSLTFLTDTQYF. CDR3 bases: TGCGCCAGCAGCTTGACGTTCCTCACAGATACGCAGTATTTT.

The CDR3 nucleotides are TGTGCCAGCAGCCGCCAGTACACCGGGGAGCTGTTTTTT. As protein: CASSRQYTGELFF. The chain recombines TRBV28 with TRBJ2-2; D unresolved. Trimming cost V 6 bases and J 3 bases, with 8 bases left between them. This CDR3 has 13 amino acids. The germline CDR1 and CDR2 sequences are MDHEN and SYDVKM. Filled out from reference TRBV28 and TRBJ2-2, the complete variable domain reads DVKVTQSSRYLVKRTGEKVFLECVQDMDHENMFWYRQDPGLGLRLIYFSYDVKMKEKGDIPEGYSVSREKKERFSLILESASTNQTSMYLCASSRQYTGELFFGEGSRLTVL.

This chain connects TRBV18 to TRBJ2-7; 9 nucleotides align to TRBD1. Germline CDR1 is KGHSH and CDR2 is LQKENI. The CDR3 spans 17 residues. The junction had 12 bases not matched to a gene; V was cut back by 5 bases and J by 1 base. Here the CDR3 DNA reads TGTGCCAGCTCAGCCGGGACAGGGCAGTCGGGGTCCTACGAGCAGTACTTC. It yields the protein CASSAGTGQSGSYEQYF. Together with reference TRBV18 and TRBJ2-7, the CDR3 gives the full variable domain: NAGVMQNPRHLVRRRGQEARLRCSPMKGHSHVYWYRQLPEEGLKFMVYLQKENIIDESGMPKERFSAEFPKEGPSILRIQQVVRGDSAAYFCASSAGTGQSGSYEQYFGPGTRLTVT.

The gene calls are TRBV7-2 and TRBJ1-5; TRBD1 matches at 9 bases. The CDR3 spans 15 residues. From germline, CDR1 is SGHTA and CDR2 FQGNSA. V shed 5 bases, J shed 4 bases, and the junction held 6 bases outside the gene matches. This CDR3 reads CASSPGTGRNQPQHF. The DNA for the CDR3 is TGTGCCAGCAGCCCCGGGACAGGGCGAAATCAGCCCCAGCATTTT.

V gene TRBV28 combines with J gene TRBJ2-4, with D perhaps TRBD1 (6 bases). The CDR3 is made up of 17 amino acids. The V end lost 6 bases, the J end lost 5 bases, and 23 bases lay between the germline ends. Germline assignment: CDR1 MDHEN and CDR2 SYDVKM. For the CDR3, the DNA is TGTGCCAGCAGGGGGACACAGGGAAACCCGAGCCAAAACATTCAGTACTTC. Its protein product is CASRGTQGNPSQNIQYF.

The chain joins TRBV7-2 to TRBJ2-2; the D gene is possibly TRBD1 (5 bases). This CDR3 has 15 amino acids. The germline CDR1 and CDR2 sequences are SGHTA and FQGNSA. Trimming removed 3 bases from V and 1 base from J, with 9 bases in between. CDR3 DNA sequence: TGTGCCAGCAGCTTCCGAGGACAGAACACCGGGGAGCTGTTTTTT. It specifies CASSFRGQNTGELFF. Supplemented by reference TRBV7-2 and TRBJ2-2, the full variable domain reads GAGVSQSPSNKVTEKGKDVELRCDPISGHTALYWYRQSLGQGLEFLIYFQGNSAPDKSGLPSDRFSAERTGGSVSTLTIQRTQQEDSAVYLCASSFRGQNTGELFFGEGSRLTVL.

This clone was detected only once. J is TRBJ1-2 and V is TRBV19; D ambiguous. This CDR3 has 12 residues. V was trimmed by 5 bases and J by 2 bases, leaving 6 bases between them. The germline CDR1 and CDR2 sequences are LNHDA and SQIVND (reference sequence). Written as DNA, the CDR3 is TGTGCCAGTAGTTCCACGAACTATGGCTACACCTTC. Translated: CASSSTNYGYTF.

The chain combines TRBV11-2 with TRBJ1-1, with TRBD1 as a possible D gene (5 bases). Per germline, CDR1 SGHAT and CDR2 FQNNGV. CDR3 length equals 14 residues. Trimming left V 3 bases short and J 1 base short, with 9 bases between. The DNA for the CDR3 is TGTGCCAGCAGCTTGGGGCGGGGGAACACTGAAGCTTTCTTT. It is translated as CASSLGRGNTEAFF.

The chain joins TRBV28 to TRBJ2-7; 13 positions agree with TRBD2. Trimming removed 5 bases from V and 5 bases from J; junction bases left unmatched: 27. Germline lookup yields CDR1 MDHEN and CDR2 SYDVKM. The CDR3 has 22 residues. CDR3 DNA sequence: TGTGCCAGCAGTATATCTGACCCAATCCGAGTGGGACTAGCGGGGAATCAGGACGAGCAGTACGTC. Encoded protein: CASSISDPIRVGLAGNQDEQYV.

V and J are TRBV9 and TRBJ2-1, with 7 bases aligning to TRBD2. The CDR3 totals 15 residues. Germline V lookup: CDR1 SGDLS, CDR2 YYNGEE. V trimming: 0 bases; J trimming: 6 bases; junction bases outside the gene matches: 6. The DNA of the CDR3 is TGTGCCAGCAGCGTAGGAGGTAGCGGGCTCAATGAGCAGTTCTTC. Its protein product is CASSVGGSGLNEQFF.

This clone turned up a few times. The chain uses TRBV28 and TRBJ2-7, with unresolved D. Germline-derived CDR1 and CDR2 are MDHEN and SYDVKM. V gave up 8 bases and J gave up 4 bases, with 12 bases separating them. The CDR3 sequence is 12 residues long. The CDR3 DNA reads as TGTGCCAGCGGGTTGTCGGGTTACGAGCAGTACTTC. This gives the protein CASGLSGYEQYF. The complete variable domain, with remaining parts taken from reference TRBV28 and TRBJ2-7, reads DVKVTQSSRYLVKRTGEKVFLECVQDMDHENMFWYRQDPGLGLRLIYFSYDVKMKEKGDIPEGYSVSREKKERFSLILESASTNQTSMYLCASGLSGYEQYFGPGTRLTVT.

The chain links TRBV9 to TRBJ1-4; 7 positions agree with TRBD1. The germline gives CDR1 SGDLS, CDR2 YYNGEE. J lost 8 bases, V lost 5 bases, and 12 bases had no gene match. This CDR3 spans 15 amino acids. As DNA, the CDR3 is TGTGCCAGCAGGAGAGGTAACAGGGGAAGGGAAAAACTGTTTTTT. The encoded protein is CASRRGNRGREKLFF.

The rearrangement uses TRBV9 and TRBJ2-5, with D possibly TRBD2 on 5 matching bases. The V and J ends lost 4 bases and 5 bases respectively, with 18 bases between them. CDR1 is SGDLS, CDR2 YYNGEE, per germline. This CDR3 region has 15 residues. This CDR3 is CASSRPRGVGETQYF. The CDR3 DNA is TGTGCCAGCAGCCGTCCCCGGGGAGTTGGGGAGACCCAGTACTTC. Looking up the rest from reference TRBV9 and TRBJ2-5 gives the full variable domain: DSGVTQTPKHLITATGQRVTLRCSPRSGDLSVYWYQQSLDQGLQFLIQYYNGEERAKGNILERFSAQQFPDLHSELNLSSLELGDSALYFCASSRPRGVGETQYFGPGTRLLVL.

This clone was counted once. This could be a read error, since a much larger clone is one nucleotide away. DNA for the CDR3: TGTGCCAGCAGGGACAGGGCAGAATCTGGAAACACCATATATTTT. Translation gives CASRDRAESGNTIYF. The rearrangement links TRBV27 to TRBJ1-3, with 8 bases aligning to TRBD1. The germline V gene encodes CDR1 MNHEY and CDR2 SMNVEV (reference sequence). The V segment lost 6 bases and the J segment 1 base; nucleotides outside the gene matches: 5. The CDR3 covers 15 residues.

The chain couples TRBV7-2 to TRBJ2-5; the D gene could be TRBD1 or TRBD2 (5 bases each). Germline V gene lookup returns CDR1 SGHTA and CDR2 FQGNSA. Between the trimmed V and J ends, which lost 3 bases and 4 bases, there was a span of 18 bases. The CDR3 is 16 residues long. The CDR3: CASSFSGARGPETQYF. In DNA, the CDR3 is TGTGCCAGCAGCTTCAGTGGGGCGAGGGGTCCAGAGACCCAGTACTTC.

The CDR3 protein is CASSPLGYGYTF. The CDR3 region has the DNA TGTGCCAGCAGTCCCCTAGGCTATGGCTACACCTTC. The J gene is TRBJ1-2, the V gene TRBV6-5; D unclear. Germline assignment: CDR1 MNHEY and CDR2 SVGAGI. The CDR3 runs 12 residues. V lost 5 bases and J 4 bases, leaving 8 bases between the germline ends.

The chain uses TRBV28 and TRBJ1-5; 7 bases align to TRBD1. CDR1 is MDHEN, CDR2 SYDVKM, per germline. The ends lost 5 bases at V and 6 bases at J; junction bases unmatched: 10. The CDR3 length is 15 residues. The CDR3 reads CASSLLGQESQPQHF. For the CDR3, the DNA is TGTGCCAGCAGTCTCCTCGGACAGGAAAGTCAGCCCCAGCATTTT.

V usage is TRBV28 and J usage is TRBJ2-5; TRBD2 is a possible D gene (5 bases). Per germline, CDR1 MDHEN and CDR2 SYDVKM. V was cut by 3 bases and J by 5 bases, with 16 bases left in between. The CDR3 sequence is 15 residues long. The CDR3 loop is CASSFPRTSGETQYF. Written as DNA, the CDR3 is TGTGCCAGCAGTTTTCCTCGCACATCGGGGGAGACCCAGTACTTC.

The rearrangement joins TRBV4-3 to TRBJ2-1, with 7 positions matching TRBD2. The CDR3 spans 13 residues. Germline assignment: CDR1 LGHNA and CDR2 YSLEER. V lost 3 bases, J lost 8 bases, and 4 bases stayed unmatched. Here the CDR3 reads CASSHLREDEQFF. The CDR3 bases are TGCGCCAGCAGCCATTTACGGGAGGATGAGCAGTTCTTC.

The chain carries TRBV6-6 and TRBJ1-2; D is unresolved. Germline CDR1 and CDR2: MNHNY and SVGAGI (reference sequence). The ends were cut back, 5 bases at V and 3 bases at J, with 16 bases in the middle. The CDR3 runs to 15 residues. CDR3 bases: TGTGCCAGCAGTACCACAAGAGAGGTGGACTATGGCTACACCTTC. Protein product: CASSTTREVDYGYTF.

The chain combines TRBV28 with TRBJ2-7; D gene unclear. This CDR3 has 12 residues. The V gene lost 7 bases and the J gene lost 0 bases, with 7 bases spanning the gap. The germline CDR1 and CDR2 sequences are MDHEN and SYDVKM. The CDR3 loop is CASTASSYEQYV. DNA of the CDR3: TGTGCCAGCACCGCTAGCTCCTACGAGCAGTACGTC.

The chain is built from TRBV2 and TRBJ2-7, with D maybe TRBD2 (6 bases). Germline lookup yields CDR1 SNHLY and CDR2 FYNNEI. The CDR3 consists of 15 residues. V lost 4 bases and J lost 0, with 13 bases in between. The CDR3 sequence is CASSGWRGVSYEQYF. The CDR3 DNA reads as TGTGCCAGCAGTGGTTGGCGGGGAGTCTCCTACGAGCAGTACTTC.

This chain connects TRBV4-3 to TRBJ2-1; 9 bases fit TRBD1. V was clipped by 5 bases and J by 10 bases; unmatched bases: 18. The CDR3 sequence is 17 residues long. CDR1 and CDR2 from the germline V gene are LGHNA and YSLEER. The CDR3 loop is CASSVRAGQGRAREQFF. The DNA of the CDR3 is TGCGCCAGCAGCGTTCGGGCGGGACAGGGACGTGCAAGAGAGCAGTTCTTC.

This chain joins TRBV5-6 and TRBJ1-3; D unclear. Germline values: CDR1 SGHDT, CDR2 YYEEEE. Trimming took off 4 bases at V and 0 bases at J, with 20 bases between the two ends. The CDR3 loop spans 18 amino acids. The CDR3 DNA follows: TGTGCCAGCAGCCGGCGAACCGAAAGGGTGGCCTCTGGAAACACCATATATTTT. It is translated as CASSRRTERVASGNTIYF.

The chain combines TRBV10-3 with TRBJ2-7; TRBD2 is a possible D gene (6 bases). The V end lost 4 bases, the J end lost 5 bases, and 15 bases lay between the germline ends. This CDR3 comprises 14 residues. Germline loops: CDR1 ENHRY, CDR2 SYGVKD. CDR3 sequence reads: CAISGGDGRNEQYV. In nucleotides, the CDR3 is TGTGCCATCAGTGGGGGGGACGGAAGGAACGAGCAGTACGTC.

The J gene is TRBJ1-4, the V gene TRBV18; maybe TRBD1 (6 bases). Between the trimmed V and J ends, which lost 4 bases and 0 bases, there was a span of 15 bases. There are 17 residues in the CDR3. Germline values: CDR1 KGHSH, CDR2 LQKENI. The CDR3 DNA sequence: TGTGCCAGCTCACGACGGGGGGCTTCGGCAACTAATGAAAAACTGTTTTTT. Translated: CASSRRGASATNEKLFF.

The gene calls are TRBV11-2 and TRBJ2-5; the D gene is possibly TRBD1 (6 bases). This CDR3 region has 14 residues. Trimming removed 2 bases at V and 5 bases at J, with 12 bases between. The V gene's germline CDR1 is SGHAT and CDR2 FQNNGV. The CDR3 DNA sequence: TGTGCCAGCAGCTTACTCGGGACACTGGAGACCCAGTACTTC. Residues: CASSLLGTLETQYF. The variable domain in full, completed from reference TRBV11-2 and TRBJ2-5, reads EAGVAQSPRYKIIEKRQSVAFWCNPISGHATLYWYQQILGQGPKLLIQFQNNGVVDDSQLPKDRFSAERLKGVDSTLKIQPAKLEDSAVYLCASSLLGTLETQYFGPGTRLLVL.

The V and J genes are TRBV2 and TRBJ1-1, with 7 bases fitting TRBD1. V shed 7 bases and J 1 base; nucleotides not matched to a gene: 12. Germline V CDR1 and CDR2: SNHLY, FYNNEI. This CDR3 is built from 16 residues. The CDR3 DNA is TGTGCCAGCATCCCGACAGGGCTTGGGGAGAACACTGAAGCTTTCTTT. Its protein product is CASIPTGLGENTEAFF.